This entry lists 19 T cell receptor beta chains sequenced from one sample in a study of blood T cell repertoires in COVID-19. The data were produced by immunoSEQ multiplex PCR, yet TCRdb's version contains in-frame clones alone and is incomplete. The sample shows about 160,000 clones, 80% to 95% of them seen only once. The sequenced sample consisted of peripheral blood. Receptors were obtained from a man between 25 and 39 years old with COVID-19, enrolled during active disease.

This clone was detected only once. This chain connects TRBV13 to TRBJ1-4, with D maybe TRBD1 (6 bases). Trimming removed 2 bases at V and 5 bases at J, with 9 bases between. The CDR3 has 14 residues. Germline-derived CDR1 and CDR2 are PRHDT and FYEKMQ (reference sequence). CDR3 protein: CASSLRTVNEKLFF. The CDR3 DNA sequence: TGTGCCAGCAGCTTACGGACAGTAAATGAAAAACTGTTTTTT.

V and J are TRBV19 and TRBJ1-2, with D unclear. Trimming pared 5 bases from V and 5 bases from J, leaving 12 bases between. This CDR3 has 13 residues. Germline V gene data show CDR1 as LNHDA and CDR2 as SQIVND (reference sequence). The CDR3 loop is CASSPPPEYGYTF. The CDR3 coding sequence is TGTGCCAGTAGTCCCCCTCCGGAGTATGGCTACACCTTC.

The rearrangement joins TRBV5-1 to TRBJ2-7, with 12 bases lining up with TRBD1. The CDR3 is made up of 15 amino acids. Germline assignment: CDR1 SGHRS and CDR2 YFSETQ. Trimming removed 4 bases from V and 4 bases from J; junction bases left unmatched: 6. CDR3 bases: TGCGCCAGCAGCACGGGACAGGGGGCATCGTACGAGCAGTACTTC. This sequence encodes CASSTGQGASYEQYF.

The genes are TRBV30 and TRBJ1-4; D ambiguous. The CDR3 contains 13 residues. Per the germline V gene, CDR1 is GTSNPN and CDR2 is SVGIG (reference sequence). The V gene lost 3 bases and the J gene lost 5 bases, with 10 bases spanning the gap. The CDR3 sequence is CAWREGVNEKLFF. Here the CDR3 DNA reads TGTGCCTGGAGGGAGGGAGTGAATGAAAAACTGTTTTTT.

This chain joins TRBV6-5 and TRBJ2-7, with a weak D call TRBD1 (6 bases). The ends were cut back, 6 bases at V and 1 base at J, with 13 bases in the middle. The CDR3 loop spans 14 amino acids. Germline loops: CDR1 MNHEY, CDR2 SVGAGI. DNA of the CDR3: TGTGCCAGCAGAAGGGGACACACGTCCTACGAGCAGTACTTC. Residues: CASRRGHTSYEQYF.

This clone has a single count. V usage is TRBV6-2 or TRBV6-3 and J usage is TRBJ1-1; D call uncertain. Trimming cost V 2 bases and J 2 bases, with 6 bases left between them. The CDR3 extends over 13 amino acids. Germline CDR1 reads MNHEY; CDR2 reads SVGEGT. CDR3 protein: CASSYEKNTEAFF. CDR3 DNA sequence: TGTGCCAGCAGTTACGAGAAAAACACTGAAGCTTTCTTT.

The V call is TRBV6-1, the J call TRBJ1-5; D gene ambiguous. The V and J ends lost 2 bases and 3 bases respectively, with 5 bases between them. In germline, CDR1 is MNHNS, CDR2 SASEGT. This CDR3 has 13 amino acids. The CDR3: CASSEQNNQPQHF. The CDR3 nucleotides are TGTGCCAGCAGTGAACAAAACAATCAGCCCCAGCATTTT.

The V call is TRBV21-1, the J call TRBJ2-2; no DNA check was done on the table's D call, TRBD2. TRBV21-1 is a pseudogene locus. This CDR3 spans 18 amino acids. CDR3 nucleotide sequence: TGTGCCAGCAGCAGCGTCGGGGTAGCGGGAGGGCCGTCCGGGGAGCTGTTTTTT. It translates to CASSSVGVAGGPSGELFF.

V is TRBV11-1 and J is TRBJ1-3; 8 positions agree with TRBD1. J lost 4 bases, V lost 4 bases, and 9 bases had no gene match. From germline, CDR1 is SGHAT and CDR2 FQDESV (reference sequence). CDR3 size: 16 residues. CDR3 in DNA: TGTGCCAGCAGCTCCATTCCCGGGACAGGCGGAAACACCATATATTTT. This sequence encodes CASSSIPGTGGNTIYF. The whole variable domain, remainder taken from reference TRBV11-1 and TRBJ1-3, is EAEVAQSPRYKITEKSQAVAFWCDPISGHATLYWYRQILGQGPELLVQFQDESVVDDSQLPKDRFSAERLKGVDSTLKIQPAELGDSAMYLCASSSIPGTGGNTIYFGEGSWLTVV.

This sequence joins TRBV27 and TRBJ2-2; 7 bases line up with TRBD1. The CDR3 spans 16 residues. Germline lookup yields CDR1 MNHEY and CDR2 SMNVEV (reference sequence). V dropped 5 bases and J dropped 5; count of bases not matched to a gene: 11. The CDR3 sequence: CASSTRTGVRTGELFF. DNA for the CDR3: TGTGCCAGCAGTACCCGAACAGGGGTGAGGACCGGGGAGCTGTTTTTT.

This sequence joins TRBV9 and TRBJ1-6; 8 bases map to TRBD1. The germline V gene has CDR1 SGDLS and CDR2 YYNGEE. This CDR3 is 14 amino acids long. The V and J ends lost 3 bases and 8 bases, in that order; junction bases with no gene match: 4. CDR3 bases: TGTGCCAGCAGCGCGGGACAGGCCCATTCACCCCTCCACTTT. It specifies CASSAGQAHSPLHF.

The rearrangement links TRBV29-1 to TRBJ1-1; D gene unclear. Per the germline V gene, CDR1 is SQVTM and CDR2 is ANQGSEA. With 3 bases removed from V and 0 bases from J, the gap between germline ends came to 11 bases. This CDR3 is 14 amino acids long. The CDR3 region has the DNA TGCAGCGTTGAGTCCGGAGGGATGAACACTGAAGCTTTCTTT. Protein: CSVESGGMNTEAFF.

The chain uses TRBV24-1 and TRBJ2-5, with D perhaps TRBD1 (6 bases). The CDR3 extends over 14 amino acids. Germline assignment: CDR1 KGHDR and CDR2 SFDVKD. V shed 5 bases and J shed 5 bases, with 14 bases lying between them. In DNA form, the CDR3 reads TGTGCCACCAGTGTAGGCAGGGGTGGGGAGACCCAGTACTTC. As protein: CATSVGRGGETQYF.

The gene calls are TRBV6-5 and TRBJ1-5, with D perhaps TRBD1 (6 bases). V lost 6 bases, J lost 0 bases, and 12 bases lay in between. Germline V CDR1 and CDR2: MNHEY, SVGAGI. CDR3 size: 15 residues. The CDR3 DNA reads TGTGCCAGCAGGTACGGACAGTATAGCAATCAGCCCCAGCATTTT. It is translated as CASRYGQYSNQPQHF.

This rearrangement joins TRBV7-2 to TRBJ1-1; D is perhaps TRBD1 (5 bases). CDR1 is SGHTA, CDR2 FQGNSA, per germline. The CDR3 runs to 15 residues. Trimming removed 5 bases at V and 3 bases at J, with 16 bases between. The CDR3 bases are TGTGCCAGCAGCGCATCTGTGGGGGGTCACACTGAAGCTTTCTTT. Protein product: CASSASVGGHTEAFF.

The chain uses TRBV7-7 and TRBJ2-1, with 7 nucleotides matching TRBD2. Germline lookup yields CDR1 SSHAT and CDR2 FNYEAQ (reference sequence). The CDR3 has 14 amino acids. J lost 6 bases, V lost 1 base, and 3 bases had no gene match. The CDR3 is CASSLGGGSNEQFF. The CDR3 nucleotides are TGTGCCAGCAGCTTAGGGGGGGGGAGCAATGAGCAGTTCTTC.

The genes are TRBV5-8 and TRBJ2-6; TRBD1 matches 8 bases. Germline-derived CDR1 and CDR2 are SGHTS and YDEGEE. The V gene end was trimmed by 6 bases and the J gene end by 2 bases; junction bases not matched to a gene: 13. The CDR3 has 18 residues. The CDR3 is CASTTRTGPRTGANVLTF. As DNA, the CDR3 is TGTGCCAGCACCACCAGGACAGGGCCACGGACTGGGGCCAACGTCCTGACTTTC. The whole variable domain, remainder taken from reference TRBV5-8 and TRBJ2-6, is EAGVTQSPTHLIKTRGQQATLRCSPISGHTSVYWYQQALGLGLQFLLWYDEGEERNRGNFPPRFSGRQFPNYSSELNVNALELEDSALYLCASTTRTGPRTGANVLTFGAGSRLTVL.

The chain's CDR3 is CASSAWDGLDANYGYTF. The DNA of the CDR3 is TGTGCCAGTAGTGCCTGGGACGGACTAGACGCTAACTATGGCTACACCTTC. The V call is TRBV19, the J call TRBJ1-2; weak D call: TRBD1 (5 bases). CDR1 is LNHDA and CDR2 is SQIVND in the germline V gene (reference sequence). There are 17 residues in the CDR3. Trimming pared 5 bases from V and 0 bases from J, leaving 19 bases between. Supplemented by reference TRBV19 and TRBJ1-2, the full variable domain reads DGGITQSPKYLFRKEGQNVTLSCEQNLNHDAMYWYRQDPGQGLRLIYYSQIVNDFQKGDIAEGYSVSREKKESFPLTVTSAQKNPTAFYLCASSAWDGLDANYGYTFGSGTRLTVV.

The chain is built from TRBV9 and TRBJ1-3, with a tentative D call TRBD1 (5 bases). CDR3 length: 16 residues. V lost 0 bases and J lost 0, with 10 bases in between. Per germline, CDR1 SGDLS and CDR2 YYNGEE. CDR3 protein: CASSVGQGYSGNTIYF. For the CDR3, the DNA is TGTGCCAGCAGCGTAGGTCAGGGTTACTCTGGAAACACCATATATTTT.